This entry lists 15 T cell receptor beta chains sequenced from one sample in a study of blood T cell repertoires in COVID-19. Repertoires were generated with immunoSEQ multiplex PCR, while TCRdb's copy carries only in-frame clones and drops some. The sample shows 100,000 to 150,000 clones, nearly 90% of them seen only once. The source material was peripheral blood. The receptor source for this set is a woman aged 80 or older with acute or convalescent COVID-19.

As regards this clone: Within the sample, other DNA sequences also encode this same CDR3. The genes are TRBV6-1 and TRBJ1-5; D remains unclear. CDR3 size: 14 residues. The germline V and J ends were trimmed by 0 bases and 6 bases, with 9 bases remaining between them. Germline CDR1 is MNHNS and CDR2 is SASEGT. The CDR3 sequence is CASSEAGGGQPQHF. CDR3 DNA sequence: TGTGCCAGCAGTGAAGCAGGAGGTGGTCAGCCCCAGCATTTT.

Here the CDR3 reads CSVEGRQGMNTEAFF. CDR3 DNA sequence: TGCAGCGTTGAAGGTCGACAGGGGATGAACACTGAAGCTTTCTTT. The chain uses TRBV29-1 and TRBJ1-1, with TRBD1 matching over 8 bases. This CDR3 has 15 amino acids. The ends lost 1 base at V and 0 bases at J; junction bases unmatched: 4. Germline-derived CDR1 and CDR2 are SQVTM and ANQGSEA.

V usage is TRBV11-2 and J usage is TRBJ1-4, with 7 bases identical to TRBD1. With 5 bases clipped from V and 8 bases from J, the junction kept 14 bases outside the gene matches. The CDR3 runs to 16 residues. The V gene's germline CDR1 is SGHAT and CDR2 FQNNGV. CDR3 amino acids: CASSRDRVVVGEKLFF. DNA of the CDR3: TGTGCCAGCAGCCGCGACAGGGTAGTTGTTGGGGAAAAACTGTTTTTT.

At least ten counts were recorded for this clone. This chain uses TRBV30 with TRBJ1-5; the D is unclear. The CDR3 spans 11 residues. The V gene's germline CDR1 is GTSNPN and CDR2 SVGIG (reference sequence). V lost 3 bases, J lost 4 bases, and 4 bases lay in between. CDR3 sequence reads: CAWSGNQPQHF. CDR3 bases: TGTGCCTGGAGCGGGAATCAGCCCCAGCATTTT.

This chain connects TRBV3-1 (or the pseudogene TRBV3-2) to TRBJ1-1; D is uncertain. V dropped 1 base and J dropped 5 bases, with 8 bases sitting between them. Germline values: CDR1 LGHDT, CDR2 YNNKEL (reference sequence). The length of the CDR3 is 13 residues. The CDR3 is CASSQGLRTEAFF. The CDR3 DNA sequence: TGTGCCAGCAGCCAAGGTCTCCGGACTGAAGCTTTCTTT.

V usage is TRBV11-3 and J usage is TRBJ2-1, with D tentatively TRBD2 (5 bases). The CDR3 is made up of 16 amino acids. Germline V gene data show CDR1 as SGHNT and CDR2 as YENEEA. V was cut by 5 bases and J by 8 bases, with 22 bases left in between. CDR3 DNA: TGTGCCAGCAGCGAGCCTGGGAGTAACTCCCTCGATGAGCAGTTCTTC. Translating gives CASSEPGSNSLDEQFF.

The chain links TRBV15 to TRBJ1-1; no reliable D call. Germline assignment: CDR1 LNHNV and CDR2 YYDKDF (reference sequence). CDR3 length: 15 residues. The germline V and J ends were trimmed by 3 bases and 2 bases, with 13 bases remaining between them. In DNA form, the CDR3 reads TGTGCCACCAGCAGGGCCCGAATTATTAACACTGAAGCTTTCTTT. This gives the protein CATSRARIINTEAFF.

This clone is a singleton in its sample. The chain has TRBV3-1 (or the pseudogene TRBV3-2) and TRBJ2-7; TRBD1 matches 9 bases. The CDR3 runs to 14 residues. The germline CDR1 and CDR2 sequences are LGHDT and YNNKEL (reference sequence). The ends lost 4 bases at V and 3 bases at J; junction bases unmatched: 4. CDR3 DNA sequence: TGTGCCAGCAGCCTTACGACAGGGGGCTACGAGCAGTACTTC. Its protein is CASSLTTGGYEQYF.

The chain couples TRBV7-6 to TRBJ1-4; unclear D gene. V was shortened by 5 bases and J by 0 bases, with 13 bases between the two germline ends. This CDR3 spans 16 amino acids. Germline assignment: CDR1 SGHVS and CDR2 FNYEAQ. CDR3 in amino acids: CASSPLSQATNEKLFF. For the CDR3, the DNA is TGTGCCAGCAGCCCGCTTTCCCAGGCAACTAATGAAAAACTGTTTTTT.

J is TRBJ2-7 and V is TRBV18, with D perhaps matching TRBD2 (5 bases). V lost 2 bases and J 5 bases, leaving 7 bases between the germline ends. Germline CDR1 reads KGHSH; CDR2 reads LQKENI. This CDR3 comprises 12 residues. CDR3 amino acids: CASSPTRDEQYF. The CDR3 nucleotides are TGTGCCAGCTCACCAACTAGGGACGAGCAGTACTTC.

The chain recombines TRBV5-1 with TRBJ1-4; D is ambiguous. The CDR3 extends over 14 amino acids. V lost 1 base, J lost 8 bases, and 12 bases lay in between. Looked up from germline, CDR1 is SGHRS and CDR2 is YFSETQ. CDR3 nucleotides: TGCGCCAGCAGCTTGAATGCCCCTAGCGAAAAACTGTTTTTT. Translation: CASSLNAPSEKLFF. The full variable domain, its missing parts supplied by reference TRBV5-1 and TRBJ1-4, is KAGVTQTPRYLIKTRGQQVTLSCSPISGHRSVSWYQQTPGQGLQFLFEYFSETQRNKGNFPGRFSGRQFSNSRSEMNVSTLELGDSALYLCASSLNAPSEKLFFGSGTQLSVL.

V and J are TRBV6-4 and TRBJ2-2, with 11 bases that match TRBD2. The CDR3 length is 15 residues. Germline loops: CDR1 MRHNA, CDR2 SNTAGT. The ends lost 6 bases at V and 4 bases at J; junction bases unmatched: 4. As DNA, the CDR3 is TGTGCCAGCAGGGAGACTAGCGGGGTCACCGGGGAGCTGTTTTTT. This sequence encodes CASRETSGVTGELFF.

This chain connects TRBV7-9 to TRBJ1-4, with 9 positions matching TRBD1. CDR1 and CDR2 from the germline V gene are SEHNR and FQNEAQ (reference sequence). V dropped 3 bases and J dropped 0; count of bases not matched to a gene: 8. The CDR3 spans 18 residues. DNA of the CDR3: TGTGCCAGCAGCTTTGGGACAGGGAAGGGCTCAACTAATGAAAAACTGTTTTTT. Residues: CASSFGTGKGSTNEKLFF.

This clone was found once. This chain connects TRBV3-1 (or the pseudogene TRBV3-2) to TRBJ1-1; D is ambiguous. Trimming took 1 base from V and 3 from J, leaving 9 bases between them. CDR1 is LGHDT and CDR2 is YNNKEL in the germline V gene (reference sequence). There are 14 residues in the CDR3. The CDR3: CASSQVISDTEAFF. CDR3 sequence (DNA): TGTGCCAGCAGCCAAGTCATATCGGACACTGAAGCTTTCTTT.

This clone has a handful of counts. This chain connects TRBV4-1 to TRBJ1-5; D call uncertain. Germline V gene lookup returns CDR1 MGHRA and CDR2 YSYEKL. The V gene lost 1 base and the J gene lost 6 bases, with 7 bases spanning the gap. The CDR3 sequence is 13 residues long. The CDR3 region is CASSQVRSQPQHF. Written as DNA, the CDR3 is TGCGCCAGCAGCCAAGTCAGGTCTCAGCCCCAGCATTTT.